This TCR beta chain emerged from a study of patients and donors after allogeneic stem cell transplantation. A few counts support this clonotype. TCRdb reprocessed the RT-PCR reads with MiXCR, giving one entry per CDR3 protein. The sample has roughly 7,000 distinct CDR3 sequences; roughly 13% are singletons. Germline CDR1 SEHNR, CDR2 FQNEAQ (reference sequence). Between the trimmed V and J ends, which lost 10 bases and 4 bases, there was a span of 7 bases. The CDR3 runs to 10 residues. This sequence was found in a human donor who was either an allogeneic HSCT recipient or a stem cell or donor lymphocyte infusion donor (not recorded which). It is not recorded whose cells these are; they may come from a transplant donor. The chain has TRBV7-9 and TRBJ1-1; no definite D call. Sequenced material: blood, either unsorted or a sorted T cell fraction (not recorded which). The CDR3 sequence is CAIRPTEAFF. DNA for the CDR3: TGTGCCATCCGGCCCACTGAAGCTTTCTTT.